This T cell receptor (beta chain) is from a study of human T cells and chemical hapten exposure (dated by TCRdb to the early 2020s). General notes on the study: Libraries were pooled for sequencing, and variation in per-sample TCR yields was attributed mainly to small differences in library volumes within the pool. In alopecia patients, the study followed how the peripheral blood TCR repertoire changed in vivo over primary and secondary sensitization to diphenylcyclopropenone (DPC), a hapten. Each blood RNA sample was used to sequence both TCR alpha and TCR beta chains. Overall results and qualifications from the work: No change with DPC sensitization was found in the number of TCRs above 1 in 1000 frequency, and no evidence of global repertoire structure alterations was found. Repeated subsampling changed both the strength of the expansion versus patch-test correlation and the threshold at which the correlation became significant.

As regards this clonotype: What this receptor recognizes is not known. The sample holds no much larger clone one base away, and base qualities are not on file.

Total RNA was extracted from unfractionated whole blood collected in Tempus Blood RNA tubes. A handful of healthy volunteers were used as TCR sequencing controls and were bled at day 0, 2 weeks and 6 weeks. Preparation of the library involved 5' RACE. The sample was run on an Illumina MiSeq. During library preparation, unique molecular identifiers were attached to individual cDNA molecules so that TCRs could be counted in a quantitative, reproducible way. For the original study's pipeline: A median of roughly 98,000 TCRs per sample was observed, with a range of roughly 23,224 to 700,000. V, J and CDR3 annotation of the TCR reads was performed with the Decombinator software suite. For PS versus PT1 abundance plots, all samples were subsampled to the same number of TCRs (28,000). Expanded TCRs were defined as absent before sensitization and observed at least eight times at the 2-week time point. Clones were called with MiXCR by TCRdb after fastp trimmed the public reads at Q25, and only in-frame beta chains were retained. For every CDR3 protein sequence, its rows merge into one entry that carries the most common genes and DNA. The V and J calls reflect TCRdb's pipeline rather than the authors' work. This sample holds 95,000 to 120,000 distinct CDR3 sequences; approximately 19% were observed only once. Clones ranked in the top ten supply 2.5% to 3.5% of the sample.

The TCR originated in a human donor in good health.

The DNA sequence follows: TGTGCCAGCAGTTTCGCGGGGGCTCGGAATCAGCCCCAGCATTTT. It encodes CASSFAGARNQPQHF. This sequence uses TRBV12-3 or TRBV12-4 and TRBJ1-5; tentative D gene TRBD1, with 6 bases matching. V is reduced by 3 bases and J by 4 bases, leaving a spacing of 13 bases between them. From cysteine to phenylalanine, the CDR3 is 15 amino acids long. Just the 45-base CDR3 DNA is kept, in frame starting at base 1.